This TCR beta chain originates from a study of blood T cell repertoires in COVID-19 (dated by TCRdb to about 2020). Study-level background: For ImmuneRACE Cohort 3, a participant was defined as recovered based on two consecutive negative NP/OP PCR tests, clearance by a healthcare professional, or resolution of symptoms. The repertoires were released in a freely available public database meant as a resource for research on the immune response to SARS-CoV-2. The prospective study material was composed of cDNA or gDNA derived from T cells, B-cell-depleted T cells, or PBMCs. Nearly every sample came with metadata listing a de-identified subject ID, COVID-19 status, age in years and sex. HLA class I and class II types, where available, came from metadata supplied by the sample provider rather than from assay-based typing. The collaborator samples originated in the United States, Italy and Spain and spanned the acute and convalescent phases of COVID-19. Subjects who had been exposed to COVID-19, were actively infected with it, or had recovered from it provided the deeply sampled blood TCRbeta repertoires that made up the dataset. The samples were drawn from the first 160 participants of the ongoing ImmuneRACE study and from more than 1,000 subjects provided by 6 global collaborators.

In the germline V gene (reference sequence), CDR1 corresponds to LGHDT and CDR2 to YNNKEL. Reading from cysteine to phenylalanine, the CDR3 counts 15 amino acids. Left in the record is the CDR3 DNA by itself, 45 bases read in frame from the first base. Trimming removed 3 bases from V and 6 bases from J; the gene matches leave 2 bases unexplained. Enrolling through a virtual design, the prospective study's participants ranged in age from roughly 18 to 89 years and lived across 24 United States geographic areas. In the prospective study, participants were assigned to cohorts based on the clinical history participants reported in a screening survey and a study questionnaire. In the prospective study, mobile phlebotomists collected whole blood, serum and a nasopharyngeal or oropharyngeal swab from each participant. Additional blood draws and questionnaires over an approximately 2-month period could optionally be provided by prospective study participants. Blood samples from the prospective study were shipped frozen or at room temperature prior to DNA extraction.

What the work shows at the level of the full study, not this receptor alone: Clinical and demographic metadata were provided uncurated, with the amount varying by source and participant.

This clone was observed a few times. Its antigen is still unknown. One base away there is no much larger clone; base qualities are not given. TCRbeta CDR3 regions were amplified from genomic DNA using the immunoSEQ Assay, a bias-controlled multiplex PCR. The authors' analysis ran thus. The number of nucleated cells in each sample was estimated from the amplification of reference gene primers within the assay. To quantify the absolute abundance of each unique TCRbeta CDR3 rearrangement, sequence reads were collapsed and filtered. For each sample, productive Simpson clonality was calculated as the square root of Simpson's diversity index across productive rearrangements. The table comes from immuneACCESS by way of TCRdb, which keeps in-frame sequences with V and J called. Part of the clones is missing from these tables; in studies checked, under half for an unresolved V gene and the rest for unknown reasons. V and J calls plus clone size are reproduced from that table; the DNA served to infer D and trimming. The sample table holds more than 300,000 clones, of which approximately 89% were seen once. The leading ten clones occupy around 1.9% of the sample.

What was sequenced was PBMCs or T cells enriched from blood (not recorded which). This chain is built from TRBV3-1 (or the pseudogene TRBV3-2) and TRBJ2-1; 13 middle bases align to TRBD2. The TCR comes from a man aged 35 to 55 in a cohort exposed to, infected with or recovered from COVID-19 (not recorded which). The nucleotides read TGTGCCAGCAGCCACACTAGCGGGAGGGCCAATGAGCAGTTCTTC. This yields the protein CASSHTSGRANEQFF.